Each of the 25 T cell receptor beta chains below was sequenced from the same sample in a study of T cell responses to AZD1222 COVID-19 vaccine. Measured with immunoSEQ multiplex PCR; TCRdb has only the in-frame clones, and not every one. The data show some 110,000 clones, about 91% seen once. This specimen consisted of peripheral blood, obtained on day 0 of AZD1222 vaccination. These receptors were obtained from an adult in good health.

The chain employs TRBV30 and TRBJ2-6; 9 bases align to TRBD1. This CDR3 contains 15 residues. Germline CDR1 reads GTSNPN; CDR2 reads SVGIG (reference sequence). V lost 4 bases to trimming and J lost 4 bases; unmatched junction nucleotides: 5. The CDR3: CAWTGQGKGANVLTF. The CDR3 DNA sequence: TGTGCCTGGACAGGACAGGGGAAAGGGGCCAACGTCCTGACTTTC.

The rearrangement joins TRBV13 to TRBJ2-4, with 10 positions matching TRBD1. V lost 5 bases and J lost 0; bases outside the gene matches: 13. Per germline, CDR1 PRHDT and CDR2 FYEKMQ (reference sequence). This CDR3 contains 19 residues. For the CDR3, the DNA is TGTGCCAGCAGCCCAAGACAGGGGGCGAGAAAATTAGCCAAAAACATTCAGTACTTC. It yields the protein CASSPRQGARKLAKNIQYF.

The chain couples TRBV19 to TRBJ1-2, with D possibly matching TRBD1 (5 bases). V lost 5 bases, J lost 8 bases, and 21 bases lay in between. This CDR3 is built from 15 residues. The V gene's germline CDR1 is LNHDA and CDR2 SQIVND (reference sequence). Here the CDR3 DNA reads TGTGCCAGTAGTTTTTCCGGGACCCACCCCCTCGGCTACACCTTC. Its translation: CASSFSGTHPLGYTF.

In DNA form, the CDR3 reads TGTGCCAGCAGCCGAGACGGATATGAAGCTTTCTTT. Protein sequence: CASSRDGYEAFF. The J gene is TRBJ1-1, the V gene TRBV12-3 or TRBV12-4; no reliable D call. CDR3 size: 12 residues. Trimming removed 6 bases from V and 7 bases from J, with 12 bases in between.

J is TRBJ1-2 and V is TRBV6-4, with D hard to call. V was clipped by 3 bases and J by 3 bases, with 8 bases between them. Germline lookup yields CDR1 MRHNA and CDR2 SNTAGT. This CDR3 contains 13 residues. The CDR3 DNA reads TGTGCCAGCAGTGAAGGAGGAGACTATGGCTACACCTTC. Translated, it gives CASSEGGDYGYTF.

The chain carries TRBV7-9 and TRBJ1-1; the D gene is possibly TRBD1 (5 bases). V lost 1 base to trimming and J lost 5 bases, with 20 bases between them. This CDR3 is 17 amino acids long. Germline V CDR1 and CDR2: SEHNR, FQNEAQ (reference sequence). As DNA, the CDR3 is TGTGCCAGCAGCTTAGAGCAGGGCCCCCTATGGGGTACTGAAGCTTTCTTT. Amino acid sequence: CASSLEQGPLWGTEAFF. The whole variable domain, filled in from reference TRBV7-9 and TRBJ1-1, reads DTGVSQNPRHKITKRGQNVTFRCDPISEHNRLYWYRQTLGQGPEFLTYFQNEAQLEKSRLLSDRFSAERPKGSFSTLEIQRTEQGDSAMYLCASSLEQGPLWGTEAFFGQGTRLTVV.

A single count supports this clone. The chain combines TRBV3-1 (or the pseudogene TRBV3-2) with TRBJ2-1; D is unresolved. CDR1 and CDR2 (germline): LGHDT, YNNKEL (reference sequence). Trimming removed 1 base at V and 7 bases at J, with 11 bases between. This CDR3 has 14 residues. For the CDR3, the DNA is TGTGCCAGCAGCCAAGGAAGGCCCGGGAATGAGCAGTTCTTC. Translating it yields CASSQGRPGNEQFF.

This clone was found once. The genes are TRBV24-1 and TRBJ2-1, with D possibly called TRBD1 or TRBD2 (7 bases each). Germline assignment: CDR1 KGHDR and CDR2 SFDVKD. CDR3 size: 15 residues. V shed 4 bases and J shed 8 bases, with 17 bases lying between them. The CDR3 protein is CATSDQSGTVDEQFF. The CDR3 coding sequence is TGTGCCACCAGTGACCAAAGCGGGACAGTAGATGAGCAGTTCTTC.

This clone appeared a few times. The rearrangement uses TRBV15 and TRBJ2-3; D gene ambiguous. With 2 bases removed from V and 2 bases from J, the gap between germline ends came to 5 bases. Germline V CDR1 and CDR2: LNHNV, YYDKDF (reference sequence). The CDR3 is 13 amino acids. The chain's CDR3 is CATSRSTTDTQYF. The CDR3, as DNA: TGTGCCACCAGCAGATCGACCACAGATACGCAGTATTTT.

In this sample, this clone turned up once. The chain is built from TRBV18 and TRBJ1-1; D remains unclear. CDR3 length: 15 amino acids. Germline V gives CDR1 KGHSH, CDR2 LQKENI. V was cut by 6 bases and J by 1 base, with 15 bases left in between. The CDR3 bases are TGTGCCAGCTCTACCAATCCGAGACCGAACACTGAAGCTTTCTTT. Translation: CASSTNPRPNTEAFF.

J is TRBJ2-4 and V is TRBV7-2, with TRBD2 identical over 8 bases. The germline gives CDR1 SGHTA, CDR2 FQGNSA. Trimming removed 1 base from V and 3 bases from J; junction bases left unmatched: 8. This CDR3 spans 17 amino acids. The DNA for the CDR3 is TGTGCCAGCAGCTTAGAGAGTAGCGGGATAGGCAAAAACATTCAGTACTTC. Translating gives CASSLESSGIGKNIQYF.

The chain uses TRBV5-4 and TRBJ2-1, with D possibly being TRBD2 (6 bases). The germline V and J ends were trimmed by 3 bases and 6 bases, with 19 bases remaining between them. Germline CDR1 is SGHNT and CDR2 is YYREEE (reference sequence). The CDR3 is made up of 16 amino acids. For the CDR3, the DNA is TGTGCCAGCAGCTCGGGTTCGGGGGTCCGCCCCAATGAGCAGTTCTTC. This codes for CASSSGSGVRPNEQFF. Full variable domain (remainder filled in from reference TRBV5-4 and TRBJ2-1): ETGVTQSPTHLIKTRGQQVTLRCSSQSGHNTVSWYQQALGQGPQFIFQYYREEENGRGNFPPRFSGLQFPNYSSELNVNALELDDSALYLCASSSGSGVRPNEQFFGPGTRLTVL.

The genes are TRBV7-2 and TRBJ1-2, with TRBD1 matching 7 bases. Germline trimming cut 4 bases from V and 5 bases from J; bases unmatched to any gene: 7. CDR3 length: 14 residues. Germline CDR1 SGHTA, CDR2 FQGNSA. CDR3 coding DNA: TGTGCCAGCAGCTCCAGGGGACAGTTTTATGGCTACACCTTC. As protein: CASSSRGQFYGYTF.

This sequence joins TRBV5-4 and TRBJ2-5; 8 bases line up with TRBD1. The CDR3 extends over 15 amino acids. Germline-derived CDR1 and CDR2 are SGHNT and YYREEE (reference sequence). V was pared by 1 base and J by 5 bases, with 7 bases of the junction left unmatched. For the CDR3, the DNA is TGTGCCAGCAGCTTGAGCAGGGGGCAGTGGGAGACCCAGTACTTC. It encodes CASSLSRGQWETQYF.

V and J are TRBV28 and TRBJ1-1; D is undetermined. Germline V gene sequence: CDR1 MDHEN, CDR2 SYDVKM. V was trimmed by 1 base and J by 7 bases, leaving 7 bases between them. This CDR3 has 12 residues. The CDR3 DNA is TGTGCCAGCAGTTTATACTCCCGTGAAGCTTTCTTT. Translating it yields CASSLYSREAFF.

This chain connects TRBV5-1 to TRBJ2-7; 10 bases are shared with TRBD1. CDR3 length: 13 amino acids. CDR1 SGHRS and CDR2 YFSETQ come from the germline V gene. The V gene end was trimmed by 7 bases and the J gene end by 3 bases; junction bases not matched to a gene: 4. CDR3 coding DNA: TGCGCCAGCGCCGGACAGGGGGTCTACGAGCAGTACTTC. Its protein is CASAGQGVYEQYF.

This chain's CDR3 is CASSLGAREAPLHF. CDR3 nucleotides: TGTGCCAGCAGCTTAGGAGCCAGGGAGGCACCCCTCCACTTT. This rearrangement joins TRBV7-6 to TRBJ1-6; perhaps TRBD1 as D (5 bases). The germline V gene has CDR1 SGHVS and CDR2 FNYEAQ. Trimming pared 1 base from V and 11 bases from J, leaving 12 bases between. The CDR3 is 14 residues long. The full variable domain, with the rest looked up from reference TRBV7-6 and TRBJ1-6, is GAGVSQSPRYKVTKRGQDVALRCDPISGHVSLYWYRQALGQGPEFLTYFNYEAQQDKSGLPNDRFSAERPEGSISTLTIQRTEQRDSAMYRCASSLGAREAPLHFGNGTRLTVT.

The chain links TRBV5-1 to TRBJ1-4; no clear D gene. Germline CDR1 reads SGHRS; CDR2 reads YFSETQ. Trimming removed 0 bases at V and 5 bases at J, with 8 bases between. This CDR3 region has 14 residues. For the CDR3, the DNA is TGCGCCAGCAGCTTGGGGGCAAGAAATGAAAAACTGTTTTTT. Translation gives CASSLGARNEKLFF.

V and J are TRBV10-2 and TRBJ1-5; D is unclear. The CDR3 length is 12 residues. Trimming stripped 0 bases from V and 7 bases from J, with 4 bases between. The germline CDR1 and CDR2 sequences are WSHSY and SAAADI. CDR3 nucleotide sequence: TGCGCCAGCAGTGAGTCGGGGCAGCCCCAGCATTTT. Protein: CASSESGQPQHF.

The sample holds one count of this clone. No DNA is shown, since the ends of the CDR3 on it are uncertain; the CDR3 is the one TCRdb lists. The chain is built from TRBV7-3 and TRBJ1-1. With termini counted, the CDR3 has 15 amino acids. Germline CDR1 reads SGHTA; CDR2 reads FQGTGA. This CDR3 reads CASRPTAALNTEAFF.

This chain joins TRBV9 and TRBJ2-3, with no clear D. CDR3 length: 13 residues. Looked up from germline, CDR1 is SGDLS and CDR2 is YYNGEE. V gave up 2 bases and J gave up 0 bases, with 4 bases separating them. The CDR3 protein is CASSVWSTDTQYF. The CDR3 region has the DNA TGTGCCAGCAGCGTCTGGAGCACAGATACGCAGTATTTT.

The chain joins TRBV10-3 to TRBJ1-2; 8 bases are a match to TRBD1. The CDR3 extends over 12 amino acids. V lost 6 bases to trimming and J lost 6 bases; unmatched junction nucleotides: 3. CDR1 and CDR2 (germline): ENHRY, SYGVKD. This CDR3 is CAIRSTGDGYTF. In DNA form, the CDR3 reads TGTGCCATCAGGTCGACAGGGGATGGCTACACCTTC.

V is TRBV2 and J is TRBJ1-1, with D possibly matching TRBD1 (6 bases). V was trimmed by 2 bases and J by 1 base, leaving 11 bases between them. The CDR3 spans 15 residues. CDR1 SNHLY and CDR2 FYNNEI come from the germline V gene. CDR3 bases: TGTGCCAGCAGTGAAAGGGGGGTTACGAACACTGAAGCTTTCTTT. Encoded protein: CASSERGVTNTEAFF.

The rearrangement uses TRBV5-5 and TRBJ1-1, with 7 bases aligning to TRBD1. In germline, CDR1 is SGHKS, CDR2 YYEKEE (reference sequence). The CDR3 covers 15 residues. V dropped 4 bases and J dropped 7; count of bases not matched to a gene: 13. CDR3 loop: CASSRDSSGGFEAFF. For the CDR3, the DNA is TGTGCCAGCAGCCGTGACAGTTCAGGGGGATTTGAAGCTTTCTTT.

The chain couples TRBV18 to TRBJ1-6; TRBD1 matches 7 bases. With V trimmed by 3 bases and J by 9 bases, 5 bases remained unmatched. CDR1 is KGHSH, CDR2 LQKENI, per germline. This CDR3 spans 14 amino acids. Written as DNA, the CDR3 is TGTGCCAGCTCACCGGGACAGACCGGTTCACCCCTCCACTTT. Its translation: CASSPGQTGSPLHF.